Listed below are T cell receptor beta chains from one sample, sequenced in a study of cytomegalovirus exposure and HLA in healthy donors. The protocol was immunoSEQ multiplex PCR, while the TCRdb copy is restricted to in-frame clones and leaves out a portion. The sample has about 140,000 clones, about two thirds seen once. The specimen was PBMCs. The receptors originated from a man aged 60 to 69 in good health and CMV-seronegative. Both conserved end residues are part of each CDR3. The D gene is left open where the match is weak. The listing skips clone size in some rows; elsewhere it reads once, few, many or a size class.

CASSFPTSGRWGTDTQYF,TGTGCCAGCAGCTTCCCGACTAGCGGGAGATGGGGCACAGATACGCAGTATTTT,TRBV7-2,TRBD2,TRBJ2-3,-
CATSRDRQGGNQPQHF,TGTGCCACCAGCAGAGACCGACAGGGGGGCAATCAGCCCCAGCATTTT,TRBV15,TRBD1,TRBJ1-5,-
CASSLAGGPGNEQFF,TGCGCCAGCAGCTTGGCGGGAGGGCCGGGGAATGAGCAGTTCTTC,TRBV5-1,TRBD2,TRBJ2-1,-
CASSPGSSLSYEQYF,TGTGCCAGCAGTCCAGGGTCCTCGCTCTCCTACGAGCAGTACTTC,TRBV27,-,TRBJ2-7,-
CASSQDHYEQYF,TGTGCCAGCAGTCAGGATCACTACGAGCAGTACTTC,TRBV7-2,-,TRBJ2-7,-
CASSKDRGRRNTEAFF,TGTGCCAGCAGCAAAGACAGGGGGCGCCGTAACACTGAAGCTTTCTTT,TRBV21-1,-,TRBJ1-1,once
CASSIGETSTGELFF,TGTGCCAGTAGTATAGGGGAAACTAGCACCGGGGAGCTGTTTTTT,TRBV19,-,TRBJ2-2,-
CASSGLAGGQETQYF,TGTGCCAGCAGCGGACTAGCGGGAGGACAAGAGACCCAGTACTTC,TRBV27,TRBD2,TRBJ2-5,few
CAWGTAWGEAFF,TGTGCCTGGGGGACAGCATGGGGTGAAGCTTTCTTT,TRBV30,TRBD1,TRBJ1-1,-
CASSLARGRGTEAFF,TGCGCCAGCAGCTTGGCGAGGGGCAGGGGCACTGAAGCTTTCTTT,TRBV5-1,-,TRBJ1-1,few
CATTEKRQGYGYTF,TGTGCCACCACCGAAAAACGACAGGGTTATGGCTACACCTTC,TRBV15,TRBD1,TRBJ1-2,-
CASRTSGRGGDTQYF,TGTGCCAGCAGGACTAGCGGGAGAGGGGGGGATACGCAGTATTTT,TRBV7-2,TRBD2,TRBJ2-3,-
CASSPLTGGEDEKLFF,TGCGCCAGCAGCCCCCTGACAGGGGGGGAAGATGAAAAACTGTTTTTT,TRBV5-1,TRBD1,TRBJ1-4,few
CASSFLSGRGTGELFF,TGTGCCAGCAGTTTTCTTAGCGGGAGGGGCACCGGGGAGCTGTTTTTT,TRBV27,TRBD2,TRBJ2-2,-
CASSIRLEAFF,TGTGCCAGCAGTATCAGACTAGAAGCTTTCTTT,TRBV28,-,TRBJ1-1,-
CASDTGGGGYTF,TGTGCCAGCGACACAGGGGGCGGTGGCTACACCTTC,TRBV28,TRBD1,TRBJ1-2,-
CASSLDGQAGGYTF,TGTGCCAGCAGCTTAGATGGACAGGCGGGAGGCTACACCTTC,TRBV11-2,TRBD1,TRBJ1-2,-
CASSLEWQGSVYF,TGTGCCAGCAGCTTAGAATGGCAGGGGTCGGTGTATTTT,TRBV7-6,-,TRBJ2-3,-
CASTGSLQETQYF,TGTGCCAGCACGGGGAGCCTCCAAGAGACCCAGTACTTC,TRBV27,-,TRBJ2-5,-